The 26 T cell receptor beta chains reported below all come from one sample, sequenced in a study of OX40 agonist ivuxolimab in advanced cancers. Library creation used the immunoSEQ multiplex PCR assay. Drawn from immuneACCESS, this table holds only the in-frame rearrangements with V and J called that TCRdb kept. Clones are partly lost; checked studies trace under half to an unresolved V gene and leave the rest unexplained. The sample table holds more than 10,000 clones, of which approximately 72% were seen once. 32% of the sample rests with the top ten. Sample: CD4+ or CD8+ T cells sorted from blood, taken in a trial of the OX40 agonist ivuxolimab. The receptors stem from an adult with an advanced solid tumor such as melanoma, head and neck, liver or kidney cancer.

The V gene is TRBV30, the J gene TRBJ1-3; D is undetermined. Trimming pared 3 bases from V and 0 bases from J, leaving 12 bases between. CDR1 is GTSNPN, CDR2 SVGIG, per germline (reference sequence). This CDR3 has 15 amino acids. DNA of the CDR3: TGTGCCTGGAGCCGAGGTCCCAACTCTGGAAACACCATATATTTT. Protein sequence: CAWSRGPNSGNTIYF.

This clone was found once. The chain has TRBV4-1 and TRBJ1-3; D not resolved. The CDR3 consists of 12 residues. Trimming removed 1 base from V and 4 bases from J, with 2 bases in between. Germline V gene data show CDR1 as MGHRA and CDR2 as YSYEKL. CDR3 in DNA: TGCGCCAGCAGCCAAGGAGGAAACACCATATATTTT. Amino acid sequence: CASSQGGNTIYF.

CDR3 residues: CARARVRGNEQFF. The CDR3, as DNA: TGTGCCAGGGCGCGGGTCCGGGGCAATGAGCAGTTCTTC. This chain links TRBV5-6 with TRBJ2-1; tentatively, D is TRBD2 (5 bases). The CDR3 loop spans 13 amino acids. V lost 8 bases, J lost 6 bases, and 15 bases lay in between. Germline lookup yields CDR1 SGHDT and CDR2 YYEEEE.

In nucleotides, the CDR3 is TGTGCCAGTAGTACATCCTTTGGCGGCTACACCTTC. This gives the protein CASSTSFGGYTF. V is TRBV19 and J is TRBJ1-2; D ambiguous. V was clipped by 4 bases and J by 8 bases, with 11 bases between them. Germline V gives CDR1 LNHDA, CDR2 SQIVND (reference sequence). CDR3 length equals 12 residues. The whole variable domain, filled in from reference TRBV19 and TRBJ1-2, reads DGGITQSPKYLFRKEGQNVTLSCEQNLNHDAMYWYRQDPGQGLRLIYYSQIVNDFQKGDIAEGYSVSREKKESFPLTVTSAQKNPTAFYLCASSTSFGGYTFGSGTRLTVV.

This clone counts as medium-sized. This chain connects TRBV9 to TRBJ1-1; D is uncertain. The germline CDR1 and CDR2 sequences are SGDLS and YYNGEE. This CDR3 region has 14 residues. The ends were cut back, 4 bases at V and 1 base at J, with 11 bases in the middle. This chain's CDR3 is CASSPPPGNTEAFF. The CDR3 coding sequence is TGTGCCAGCAGCCCTCCCCCGGGGAACACTGAAGCTTTCTTT.

The V gene is TRBV6-5, the J gene TRBJ2-7; D possibly corresponds to TRBD1 (7 bases). Between the trimmed V and J ends, which lost 7 bases and 5 bases, there was a span of 18 bases. CDR1 is MNHEY and CDR2 is SVGAGI in the germline V gene. This CDR3 has 14 amino acids. The CDR3 here is CASTSDREDNEQYF. CDR3 DNA: TGTGCCAGCACCAGCGACAGGGAGGACAACGAGCAGTACTTC.

The genes are TRBV9 and TRBJ1-1; a possible D gene is TRBD1 (5 bases). V shed 0 bases and J shed 0 bases, with 9 bases lying between them. This CDR3 comprises 15 residues. Germline-derived CDR1 and CDR2 are SGDLS and YYNGEE. As DNA, the CDR3 is TGTGCCAGCAGCGTAGAACCAGGGTTGAACACTGAAGCTTTCTTT. This translates into CASSVEPGLNTEAFF. Drawing the rest from reference TRBV9 and TRBJ1-1, the complete variable domain is DSGVTQTPKHLITATGQRVTLRCSPRSGDLSVYWYQQSLDQGLQFLIQYYNGEERAKGNILERFSAQQFPDLHSELNLSSLELGDSALYFCASSVEPGLNTEAFFGQGTRLTVV.

This clone was found many times. The rearrangement uses TRBV5-1 and TRBJ2-1, with unresolved D. CDR3 length: 13 residues. Trimming stripped 3 bases from V and 0 bases from J, with 4 bases between. Germline-derived CDR1 and CDR2 are SGHRS and YFSETQ. CDR3 in amino acids: CASSSSSYNEQFF. CDR3 nucleotide sequence: TGCGCCAGCAGCTCCTCCTCCTACAATGAGCAGTTCTTC.

V and J are TRBV19 and TRBJ2-2, with D perhaps being TRBD1 or TRBD2 (5 bases each). V dropped 6 bases and J dropped 5 bases, with 13 bases sitting between them. The CDR3 is 14 residues long. Germline lookup yields CDR1 LNHDA and CDR2 SQIVND (reference sequence). The CDR3 DNA reads TGTGCCAGTAGCCCAGTGGGACCAACCGGGGAGCTGTTTTTT. It encodes CASSPVGPTGELFF. The whole variable domain, remainder taken from reference TRBV19 and TRBJ2-2, is DGGITQSPKYLFRKEGQNVTLSCEQNLNHDAMYWYRQDPGQGLRLIYYSQIVNDFQKGDIAEGYSVSREKKESFPLTVTSAQKNPTAFYLCASSPVGPTGELFFGEGSRLTVL.

The chain combines TRBV2 with TRBJ2-7; D is perhaps TRBD2 (7 bases). The CDR3 has 13 residues. V gave up 7 bases and J gave up 3 bases, with 13 bases separating them. In germline, CDR1 is SNHLY, CDR2 FYNNEI. CDR3 DNA sequence: TGTGCCAGCAAAGAGGGGGAGGGCTACGAGCAGTACTTC. Its protein is CASKEGEGYEQYF.

The DNA of the CDR3 is TGTGCCAGCAGTAGGGAAATTACCTCTGGGGCCAACGTCCTGACTTTC. Protein sequence: CASSREITSGANVLTF. V gene TRBV27 combines with J gene TRBJ2-6; D not resolved. CDR1 and CDR2 (germline): MNHEY, SMNVEV (reference sequence). The CDR3 consists of 16 residues. The V end was cut by 5 bases, the J end by 0 bases, with 11 bases between.

V is TRBV5-4 and J is TRBJ1-2; possibly TRBD1 for D (6 bases). CDR1 and CDR2 (germline): SGHNT, YYREEE (reference sequence). The CDR3 is 14 residues long. The ends were cut back, 4 bases at V and 6 bases at J, with 16 bases in the middle. The CDR3 coding sequence is TGTGCCAGCAGCCAAGAAGCAGGGGATGATGGCTACACCTTC. The encoded protein is CASSQEAGDDGYTF.

The chain links TRBV19 to TRBJ2-7; 11 bases are a match to TRBD1. CDR1 is LNHDA, CDR2 SQIVND, per germline (reference sequence). With 5 bases clipped from V and 5 bases from J, the junction kept 8 bases outside the gene matches. This CDR3 contains 15 residues. The CDR3 DNA reads TGTGCCAGTAGTCCATGGACAGGGGGCTCGAACGAGCAGTACTTC. Translating gives CASSPWTGGSNEQYF.

The chain links TRBV5-1 to TRBJ2-1; unclear D gene. V was pared by 7 bases and J by 3 bases, with 17 bases between. From germline, CDR1 is SGHRS and CDR2 YFSETQ. The CDR3 runs 15 residues. CDR3 sequence: CASGKGQGYYNEQFF. CDR3 DNA sequence: TGCGCCAGCGGTAAGGGCCAAGGTTACTACAATGAGCAGTTCTTC.

The chain couples TRBV6-4 to TRBJ2-3, with a tentative D call TRBD1 (5 bases). Between the trimmed V and J ends, which lost 2 bases and 3 bases, there was a span of 9 bases. Germline CDR1 and CDR2: MRHNA and SNTAGT. The CDR3 length is 14 residues. This chain's CDR3 is CASSDAPGTDTQYF. The CDR3, as DNA: TGTGCCAGCAGTGACGCCCCAGGGACAGATACGCAGTATTTT.

The chain joins TRBV11-2 to TRBJ2-5; D might be TRBD2 (6 bases). CDR3 length equals 15 residues. Between the trimmed V and J ends, which lost 6 bases and 4 bases, there was a span of 18 bases. CDR1 and CDR2 from the germline V gene are SGHAT and FQNNGV. CDR3 in DNA: TGTGCCAGCAGTCCCTTGCTCGGGAGCGGAGAGACCCAGTACTTC. This codes for CASSPLLGSGETQYF.

This chain connects TRBV4-3 to TRBJ1-6; no reliable D call. The V end was cut by 1 base, the J end by 0 bases, with 7 bases between. The CDR3 has 16 residues. The germline CDR1 and CDR2 sequences are LGHNA and YSLEER. The CDR3, as DNA: TGCGCCAGCAGCCAAGTGGGGAGCTCCTATAATTCACCCCTCCACTTT. This codes for CASSQVGSSYNSPLHF.

This clone was observed once. The chain combines TRBV9 with TRBJ2-7; a weak D match, TRBD1 (6 bases). The CDR3 has 13 residues. V was trimmed by 5 bases and J by 1 base, leaving 10 bases between them. Germline CDR1 and CDR2: SGDLS and YYNGEE. In nucleotides, the CDR3 is TGTGCCAGCAGTGACGGACAGTCCTACGAGCAGTACTTC. Amino acids: CASSDGQSYEQYF.

This clone was observed a few times. The V and J genes are TRBV2 and TRBJ2-3; D gene ambiguous. Germline loops: CDR1 SNHLY, CDR2 FYNNEI. The V end lost 3 bases, the J end lost 2 bases, and 3 bases lay between the germline ends. The CDR3 contains 12 residues. The CDR3 DNA reads TGTGCCAGCAGTGACCCCACAGATACGCAGTATTTT. This sequence encodes CASSDPTDTQYF.

The rearrangement uses TRBV27 and TRBJ2-4, with 8 bases lining up with TRBD2. Germline CDR1 reads MNHEY; CDR2 reads SMNVEV (reference sequence). The CDR3 has 17 residues. J lost 1 base, V lost 2 bases, and 7 bases had no gene match. The CDR3 sequence is CASSLVAGGSAKNIQYF. The CDR3 bases are TGTGCCAGCAGTTTAGTGGCGGGAGGTTCGGCCAAAAACATTCAGTACTTC.

The chain combines TRBV29-1 with TRBJ2-7; D not resolved. Trimming removed 1 base at V and 1 base at J, with 11 bases between. CDR1 is SQVTM, CDR2 ANQGSEA, per germline. This CDR3 is built from 14 residues. The CDR3 protein is CSVEGGSSSYEQYF. As DNA, the CDR3 is TGCAGCGTTGAAGGTGGTAGCTCATCCTACGAGCAGTACTTC.

V usage is TRBV2 and J usage is TRBJ2-5; perhaps TRBD2 as D (6 bases). Matching the DNA end better, TRBJ2-7 makes the J call doubtful. Germline CDR1 reads SNHLY; CDR2 reads FYNNEI. This CDR3 is built from 15 residues. This CDR3 is CASSPGVAPSYEQYF. The DNA of the CDR3 is TGTGCCAGCAGCCCGGGGGTAGCCCCATCTTACGAGCAGTACTTC.

This sequence joins TRBV15 and TRBJ2-5; 14 bases match TRBD2. The J call may be in error: the DNA end matches TRBJ2-7 better. CDR3 size: 17 residues. Per germline, CDR1 LNHNV and CDR2 YYDKDF (reference sequence). The CDR3 is CATGTGTSGRSSYEQYF. The CDR3, as DNA: TGTGCCACCGGAACCGGGACTAGCGGGAGAAGTTCCTACGAGCAGTACTTC.

The rearrangement links TRBV19 to TRBJ2-7; 9 bases map to TRBD2. Unmatched junction bases numbered 15, after V lost 4 bases and J lost 2 bases. The CDR3 sequence is 18 residues long. The germline CDR1 and CDR2 sequences are LNHDA and SQIVND (reference sequence). The CDR3 spells CASSTDWREGFGAYEQYF. The CDR3 DNA follows: TGTGCCAGTAGTACGGACTGGCGGGAGGGTTTTGGGGCCTACGAGCAGTACTTC.

The gene calls are TRBV5-8 and TRBJ2-6; D might be TRBD2 (6 bases). The germline V and J ends were trimmed by 3 bases and 0 bases, with 16 bases remaining between them. This CDR3 is 18 amino acids long. Germline V gene sequence: CDR1 SGHTS, CDR2 YDEGEE. This CDR3 is CASSWGVRVYSGANVLTF. CDR3 sequence (DNA): TGTGCCAGCAGCTGGGGGGTCAGGGTGTACTCTGGGGCCAACGTCCTGACTTTC. Variable domain in full (rest from reference TRBV5-8 and TRBJ2-6): EAGVTQSPTHLIKTRGQQATLRCSPISGHTSVYWYQQALGLGLQFLLWYDEGEERNRGNFPPRFSGRQFPNYSSELNVNALELEDSALYLCASSWGVRVYSGANVLTFGAGSRLTVL.

This chain links TRBV5-1 with TRBJ1-1, with D uncertain. V dropped 5 bases and J dropped 6 bases, with 11 bases sitting between them. The CDR3 totals 12 residues. Per the germline V gene, CDR1 is SGHRS and CDR2 is YFSETQ. The CDR3, as DNA: TGCGCCAGCAGGGGTCAAGGGCCTGAAGCTTTCTTT. Its translation: CASRGQGPEAFF.